This is a list of T cell receptor beta chains from one sample in a study of T cell changes during pregnancy in multiple sclerosis. Profiling relied on immunoSEQ multiplex PCR, and the TCRdb table lists in-frame clones only, not all of them. The sample consists of about 35,000 clones, 85% to 95% of them appearing once. The material sequenced was CD4+ T cells from peripheral blood mononuclear cells, taken in the second trimester of pregnancy. These receptors originate from a female donor with multiple sclerosis, enrolled in a pregnancy study. Each CDR3 is given with its conserved first and last residue. Each record gives: D gene, V gene, J gene, CDR3 DNA, CDR3 protein. A D gene is named only where the DNA matches it firmly.

d_call: -; v_call: TRBV7-8; j_call: TRBJ2-5; cdr3_nt: TGTGCCAGCAGCTTGAAACGGTTGAAAGAGACCCAGTACTTC; cdr3_aa: CASSLKRLKETQYF
d_call: -; v_call: TRBV14; j_call: TRBJ2-1; cdr3_nt: TGTGCCAGCAGCCAAGACCAGGGCTCCTACAATGAGCAGTTCTTC; cdr3_aa: CASSQDQGSYNEQFF
d_call: -; v_call: TRBV6-6; j_call: TRBJ2-7; cdr3_nt: TGTGCCAGCAGTTACGGCAGCGAGGGCTACGAGCAGTACTTC; cdr3_aa: CASSYGSEGYEQYF
d_call: -; v_call: TRBV6-1; j_call: TRBJ1-2; cdr3_nt: TGTGCCAGCAGCTTAAGTTTGAACGGTGGCTACACCTTC; cdr3_aa: CASSLSLNGGYTF
d_call: -; v_call: TRBV21-1; j_call: TRBJ2-1; cdr3_nt: TGTGCCAGCAGCACCATGGGTAGCGGGTGCACCTACAATGAGCAGTTCTTC; cdr3_aa: CASSTMGSGCTYNEQFF
d_call: TRBD1; v_call: TRBV6-1; j_call: TRBJ1-2; cdr3_nt: TGTGCCAGCGTGAGACAGGGTTCGGAGGCCTATGGCTACACCTTC; cdr3_aa: CASVRQGSEAYGYTF
d_call: -; v_call: TRBV4-3; j_call: TRBJ1-1; cdr3_nt: TGCGCCAGCAGCCAAGAAAATTTCAGGGGTGGCACTGAAGCTTTCTTT; cdr3_aa: CASSQENFRGGTEAFF
d_call: TRBD1; v_call: TRBV27; j_call: TRBJ2-7; cdr3_nt: TGTGCCAGCAGATTGGGACAGCATTACTACGAGCAGTACTTC; cdr3_aa: CASRLGQHYYEQYF
d_call: -; v_call: TRBV30; j_call: TRBJ1-1; cdr3_nt: TGTGCCTGGAGACCAGGGGCCCAGGGGTACACTGAAGCTTTCTTT; cdr3_aa: CAWRPGAQGYTEAFF
d_call: TRBD1; v_call: TRBV7-6; j_call: TRBJ1-6; cdr3_nt: TGTGCCAGCAGCTCGGGACAGAATAATTCACCCCTCCACTTT; cdr3_aa: CASSSGQNNSPLHF